These 14 T cell receptor beta chains were sequenced from one sample in a study of early T cells in non-severe SARS-CoV-2 infection. TCRdb re-called the 5' RACE reads through MiXCR, storing one row per CDR3 protein. This sample has around 29,000 distinct CDR3 sequences, with roughly 5.3% found just once. The specimen sequenced was whole blood. These receptors were obtained from an adult who was a healthcare worker with PCR-confirmed SARS-CoV-2 infection or an uninfected control (not recorded which).

This clonotype has ten or more counts. The chain links TRBV4-2 to TRBJ2-7, with D tentatively TRBD1 or TRBD2 (5 bases each). Germline V CDR1 and CDR2: LGHNA, YNFKEQ. The CDR3 has 13 amino acids. Trimming left V 3 bases short and J 3 bases short, with 9 bases between. The CDR3 loop is CASSQGRSYEQYF. Here the CDR3 DNA reads TGTGCCAGCAGCCAGGGACGTAGCTACGAGCAGTACTTC.

Details on this clonotype: No conserved phenylalanine or tryptophan is present at the end of the CDR3, so a read error is the likely explanation. The chain combines TRBV20-1 with TRBJ2-7; D uncertain. Trimming took off 7 bases at V and 3 bases at J, with 22 bases between the two ends. The germline V gene encodes CDR1 DFQATT and CDR2 SNEGSKA (reference sequence). CDR3 length: 15 residues. The CDR3 loop reads CSVVAAADQDYEQYL. In DNA, the CDR3 is TGCAGTGTCGTAGCTGCGGCGGACCAAGACTACGAGCAGTACTTA.

This clonotype appeared many times. The V gene is TRBV28, the J gene TRBJ1-2; D is ambiguous. CDR3 length: 14 residues. CDR1 and CDR2 from the germline V gene are MDHEN and SYDVKM. Trimming stripped 7 bases from V and 8 bases from J, with 20 bases between. CDR3 loop: CASTAPGAGGGYTF. The CDR3 bases are TGTGCCAGCACTGCCCCAGGAGCGGGCGGGGGCTACACCTTC.

Ten or more counts support this clonotype. This sequence joins TRBV27 and TRBJ2-7; TRBD1 is a possible D gene (5 bases). V lost 7 bases, J lost 2 bases, and 12 bases lay in between. The CDR3 has 13 amino acids. Germline-derived CDR1 and CDR2 are MNHEY and SMNVEV (reference sequence). The CDR3 coding sequence is TGTGCCAGCAACCCTCAAGGGGCCTACGAGCAGTACTTC. The encoded protein is CASNPQGAYEQYF.

This clonotype was observed many times. The chain employs TRBV9 and TRBJ2-1; 8 positions agree with TRBD2. The ends lost 5 bases at V and 2 bases at J; junction bases unmatched: 9. Germline V CDR1 and CDR2: SGDLS, YYNGEE. This CDR3 comprises 16 residues. CDR3 sequence (DNA): TGTGCCAGCAGTATAAGCGGGAGACGCACCTACAATGAGCAGTTCTTC. This sequence encodes CASSISGRRTYNEQFF. Full variable domain (rest looked up from reference TRBV9 and TRBJ2-1): DSGVTQTPKHLITATGQRVTLRCSPRSGDLSVYWYQQSLDQGLQFLIQYYNGEERAKGNILERFSAQQFPDLHSELNLSSLELGDSALYFCASSISGRRTYNEQFFGPGTRLTVL.

This clonotype came up many times. This sequence joins TRBV9 and TRBJ2-7, with TRBD2 as a possible D gene (5 bases). The V gene lost 4 bases and the J gene lost 1 base, with 9 bases spanning the gap. Germline V gene data show CDR1 as SGDLS and CDR2 as YYNGEE. The CDR3 consists of 13 residues. CDR3 loop: CASSPGGSYEQYF. The CDR3 nucleotides are TGTGCCAGCAGCCCAGGAGGTTCCTACGAGCAGTACTTC.

In this sample, this clonotype turned up many times. The J gene is TRBJ2-1, the V gene TRBV9; the match to TRBD2 covers 11 bases. The CDR3 extends over 14 amino acids. V shed 6 bases and J 7 bases; nucleotides not matched to a gene: 6. Germline V CDR1 and CDR2: SGDLS, YYNGEE. The CDR3 reads CASNIAGGRNEQFF. The CDR3 DNA follows: TGTGCCAGCAACATAGCGGGAGGGAGAAATGAGCAGTTCTTC.

This clonotype was detected many times. The chain is built from TRBV19 and TRBJ1-1; D uncertain. Germline assignment: CDR1 LNHDA and CDR2 SQIVND (reference sequence). Trimming removed 3 bases from V and 1 base from J, with 3 bases in between. The CDR3 spans 12 residues. CDR3 sequence: CASSMGNTEAFF. CDR3 in DNA: TGTGCCAGTAGTATGGGGAACACTGAAGCTTTCTTT. Complete variable domain (other parts from reference TRBV19 and TRBJ1-1): DGGITQSPKYLFRKEGQNVTLSCEQNLNHDAMYWYRQDPGQGLRLIYYSQIVNDFQKGDIAEGYSVSREKKESFPLTVTSAQKNPTAFYLCASSMGNTEAFFGQGTRLTVV.

In this sample, this clonotype turned up many times. The chain employs TRBV7-2 and TRBJ2-1, with D unresolved. Trimming took off 3 bases at V and 9 bases at J, with 9 bases between the two ends. Germline V gene lookup returns CDR1 SGHTA and CDR2 FQGNSA. The CDR3 spans 12 residues. The CDR3 loop is CASSLISGEQFF. DNA for the CDR3: TGTGCCAGCAGCTTGATTTCAGGTGAGCAGTTCTTC.

This rearrangement joins TRBV19 to TRBJ2-3; D call uncertain. V was pared by 6 bases and J by 0 bases, with 7 bases between. From germline, CDR1 is LNHDA and CDR2 SQIVND (reference sequence). This CDR3 comprises 13 residues. The CDR3 spells CASRLGSTDTQYF. For the CDR3, the DNA is TGTGCCAGTAGACTGGGGAGCACAGATACGCAGTATTTT.

This clonotype was picked up many times. The CDR3 nucleotides read TGCAGTGCTAGACCGGACAGCAATAGCAATCAGCCCCAGCATTTT. Translation: CSARPDSNSNQPQHF. The rearrangement links TRBV20-1 to TRBJ1-5, with D possibly TRBD1 on 6 matching bases. The ends were cut back, 2 bases at V and 0 bases at J, with 11 bases in the middle. In germline, CDR1 is DFQATT, CDR2 SNEGSKA (reference sequence). The CDR3 loop spans 15 amino acids.

This clonotype was detected a few times. The chain combines TRBV11-2 with TRBJ2-7; no firm D call. V was trimmed by 0 bases and J by 3 bases, leaving 12 bases between them. The CDR3 extends over 15 amino acids. Germline V gene lookup returns CDR1 SGHAT and CDR2 FQNNGV. CDR3 sequence (DNA): TGTGCCAGCAGCTTAGATGTCAGACCCCTCTACGAGCAGTACTTC. The encoded protein is CASSLDVRPLYEQYF.

This clonotype was counted many times. The chain has TRBV7-2 and TRBJ1-3; D unresolved. This CDR3 is 15 amino acids long. CDR1 and CDR2 (germline): SGHTA, FQGNSA. V was trimmed by 1 base and J by 4 bases, leaving 11 bases between them. The CDR3 protein is CASSLDSGHGNTIYF. The CDR3 coding sequence is TGTGCCAGCAGCTTAGATTCTGGGCACGGAAACACCATATATTTT.

This clonotype came up many times. The chain combines TRBV20-1 with TRBJ2-1; D is uncertain. CDR1 is DFQATT, CDR2 SNEGSKA, per germline (reference sequence). The CDR3 is 11 residues long. The ends were cut back, 4 bases at V and 6 bases at J, with 7 bases in the middle. CDR3: CSAIDRNEQFF. CDR3 DNA: TGCAGTGCTATAGACCGCAATGAGCAGTTCTTC.